The source of this TCR beta chain is a study of shared clonotypes between healthy human individuals. As for the study in general: With ages of 18 to 49, the donors were a couple of women and a few men. The study's findings and limits: There were few donors, and this limited the genetic and exposure-history diversity represented.

Remarks on this clone: Its matching antigen is unknown.

Per the original methods: ImmunoSEQ output held junction-only sequences without quality scores, so filtering differed. Only in-frame clones appear in the TCRdb table, and some are missing; sequencing was by immunoSEQ multiplex PCR. The V and J calls and clone size come from that table; D and trimming were worked out from the DNA. This sample has fewer than 700,000 clones, with 85% to 95% found just once. The naive CD8 fraction comprised CD45RO-negative cells positively selected for CCR7 and excluded terminally differentiated effector memory CD45RA+ cells. The CDR3 extends over 13 amino acids. V was shortened by 3 bases and J by 4 bases, with 7 bases between the two germline ends. CDR1 is MGHDK, CDR2 SYGVNS, per germline.

Input material: naive CD8+ T cells sorted from blood. The source of this sequence is a woman aged 25 to 39 in good health. The chain employs TRBV25-1 and TRBJ2-1, with D possibly being TRBD2 (6 bases). CDR3 loop: CASSDLAYNEQFF. DNA of the CDR3: TGTGCCAGCAGTGACCTAGCGTACAATGAGCAGTTCTTC. The whole variable domain, remainder taken from reference TRBV25-1 and TRBJ2-1, is EADIYQTPRYLVIGTGKKITLECSQTMGHDKMYWYQQDPGMELHLIHYSYGVNSTEKGDLSSESTVSRIRTEHFPLTLESARPSHTSQYLCASSDLAYNEQFFGPGTRLTVL.